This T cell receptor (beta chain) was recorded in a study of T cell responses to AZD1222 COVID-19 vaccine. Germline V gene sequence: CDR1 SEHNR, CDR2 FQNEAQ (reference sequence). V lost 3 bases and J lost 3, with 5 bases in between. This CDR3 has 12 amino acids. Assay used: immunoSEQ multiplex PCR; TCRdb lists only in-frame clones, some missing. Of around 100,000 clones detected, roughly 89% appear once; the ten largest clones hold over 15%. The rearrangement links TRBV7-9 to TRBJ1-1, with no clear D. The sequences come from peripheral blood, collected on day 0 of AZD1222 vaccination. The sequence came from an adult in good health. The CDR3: CASSFRDTEAFF. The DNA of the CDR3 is TGTGCCAGCAGCTTTCGCGACACTGAAGCTTTCTTT.